The 22 T cell receptor beta chains presented below share a single source sample, sequenced in a study of regulatory T cells in long-lasting Graves disease. As for time point: newly diagnosed GD, antithyroid drugs for less than 3 months. There was RNA extracted from PBMCs, and the TCR library was made from it. The TCR beta library used iRepertoire HTBI primers with Arm-PCR amplification of CDR3. TCRdb redid the calling of the multiplex PCR reads with MiXCR, one entry per CDR3 protein. Among hundreds of thousands of distinct CDR3 sequences listed, around 16% were seen once. These records were also assigned to another study, of T cells in Graves' hyperthyroidism and ophthalmopathy.

This specimen was peripheral blood mononuclear cells (PBMCs), taken at new diagnosis, from a patient treated with antithyroid drugs. These receptors were obtained from a woman aged 40 to 65 with Graves disease.

The chain has TRBV19 and TRBJ2-1; D gene uncertain. Germline loops: CDR1 LNHDA, CDR2 SQIVND (reference sequence). CDR3 length equals 15 residues. The germline V and J ends were trimmed by 3 bases and 4 bases, with 13 bases remaining between them. The chain's CDR3 is CASSMKSQRYNEQFF. The CDR3 DNA is TGTGCCAGTAGTATGAAATCACAGCGATACAATGAGCAGTTCTTC.

At least ten counts were recorded for this clonotype. V and J are TRBV7-8 and TRBJ1-2, with TRBD1 identical over 8 bases. J gave up 8 bases and V 6 bases, and 8 bases lay outside the gene matches. Looked up from germline, CDR1 is SGHVS and CDR2 is FQNEAQ. The CDR3 is 13 amino acids. As DNA, the CDR3 is TGTGCCAGCAGTCCTCAAGACAGGGGCGGCTACACCTTC. Its protein is CASSPQDRGGYTF.

This CDR3 is CASSQELAWGGTQYF. CDR3 nucleotide sequence: TGTGCCAGCAGCCAAGAGCTAGCGTGGGGTGGTACGCAGTATTTT. The chain couples TRBV4-2 to TRBJ2-3, with D perhaps TRBD2 (6 bases). The CDR3 has 15 amino acids. Deletions cut 0 bases from V and 8 bases from J, with 15 bases between. Germline lookup yields CDR1 LGHNA and CDR2 YNFKEQ.

The V and J genes are TRBV2 and TRBJ1-1, with a possible D match to TRBD1 (5 bases). The V and J ends lost 4 bases and 5 bases respectively, with 11 bases between them. Germline V gene sequence: CDR1 SNHLY, CDR2 FYNNEI. The length of the CDR3 is 13 residues. The DNA for the CDR3 is TGTGCCAGCAGTGCTCCCGGGGGTACTGAAGCTTTCTTT. Translating it yields CASSAPGGTEAFF.

This clonotype was recorded many times. The CDR3 coding sequence is TGTGCCAGCAGCTTAGTGGGACTAGCGGACCAAGAGACCCAGTACTTC. Residues: CASSLVGLADQETQYF. The chain recombines TRBV7-2 with TRBJ2-5; 11 bases match TRBD2. Germline lookup yields CDR1 SGHTA and CDR2 FQGNSA. The V and J ends lost 1 base and 0 bases, in that order; junction bases with no gene match: 1. The CDR3 consists of 16 residues.

This clonotype was seen repeatedly, ten times or more. The chain recombines TRBV7-9 with TRBJ1-1; D may be TRBD1 (6 bases). The V gene's germline CDR1 is SEHNR and CDR2 FQNEAQ (reference sequence). V dropped 4 bases and J dropped 10 bases, with 22 bases sitting between them. This CDR3 comprises 15 residues. Written as DNA, the CDR3 is TGTGCCAGCAGCTCACCGGGACTCCTCGAGGGGGGAGCTTTCTTT. Its translation: CASSSPGLLEGGAFF.

This clonotype was observed at least ten times. V usage is TRBV24-1 and J usage is TRBJ2-3; 9 bases agree with TRBD1. Germline-derived CDR1 and CDR2 are KGHDR and SFDVKD. The CDR3 extends over 16 amino acids. Losses at the gene ends were 4 bases for V and 2 bases for J; bases not matched to a gene: 6. CDR3 coding DNA: TGTGCCACCAGTGACCAGACAGGGGGAGACACAGATACGCAGTATTTT. Translating it yields CATSDQTGGDTDTQYF.

This clonotype was seen many times. The chain couples TRBV7-9 to TRBJ2-7; TRBD1 agrees at 7 bases. The germline CDR1 and CDR2 sequences are SEHNR and FQNEAQ (reference sequence). The CDR3 is 13 residues long. Unmatched junction bases numbered 4, after V lost 6 bases and J lost 2 bases. The DNA for the CDR3 is TGTGCCAGCAGTCTTGGGACAGCCTACGAGCAGTACTTC. This gives the protein CASSLGTAYEQYF.

This clonotype was observed a handful of times. This chain connects TRBV3-1 to TRBJ2-5, with 12 bases identical to TRBD2. CDR1 is LGHDT, CDR2 YNNKEL, per germline (reference sequence). After removal of 5 bases from V and 3 bases from J, the junction contained 4 bases not matched to a gene. The CDR3 is 15 amino acids. CDR3 nucleotide sequence: TGTGCCAGCAGCTCCGGACTAGCGGGAAAAGAGACCCAGTACTTC. Its protein product is CASSSGLAGKETQYF.

This clonotype was found many times. The J gene is TRBJ1-6, the V gene TRBV12-3 or TRBV12-4, with 8 bases fitting TRBD1. The CDR3 has 14 amino acids. After removal of 6 bases from V and 9 bases from J, the junction contained 7 bases not matched to a gene. Here the CDR3 reads CASSRQGLGSPLHF. CDR3 nucleotides: TGTGCCAGCAGCCGACAGGGGCTTGGTTCACCCCTCCACTTT.

This clonotype has just a few counts. This chain links TRBV7-2 with TRBJ1-3; D ambiguous. Germline V gene sequence: CDR1 SGHTA, CDR2 FQGNSA. The ends were cut back, 2 bases at V and 4 bases at J, with 12 bases in the middle. There are 15 residues in the CDR3. The CDR3 bases are TGTGCCAGCAGCTTATATAGGGCGCCGGGAAACACCATATATTTT. Amino acids: CASSLYRAPGNTIYF.

The sample holds many counts of this clonotype. An end of the junction does not agree with germline; a read error may underlie this. V is TRBV19 and J is TRBJ2-1; 10 nucleotides match TRBD2. Germline assignment: CDR1 LNHDA and CDR2 SQIVND (reference sequence). This CDR3 contains 17 residues. The CDR3 DNA reads TGTGCCAGTAGTATAGATATTAGCGGGGGGTCCTATAATGAGCAGTTCTTC. It is translated as CASSIDISGGSYNEQFF.

The J gene is TRBJ2-2, the V gene TRBV10-2; TRBD2 aligns across 12 bases. Per germline, CDR1 WSHSY and CDR2 SAAADI. The CDR3 spans 16 residues. J lost 4 bases, V lost 9 bases, and 9 bases had no gene match. CDR3 coding DNA: TGCGCCAGTATCCTAGCGGGGGGGCCTGGCACCGGGGAGCTGTTTTTT. Translation gives CASILAGGPGTGELFF.

This clonotype was observed at least ten times. This rearrangement joins TRBV6-1 to TRBJ1-1, with a possible D match to TRBD1 (5 bases). Germline assignment: CDR1 MNHNS and CDR2 SASEGT. The V and J ends lost 2 bases and 0 bases respectively, with 7 bases between them. The CDR3 loop spans 14 amino acids. The CDR3 loop is CASSERGLNTEAFF. The CDR3 DNA reads TGTGCCAGCAGTGAACGGGGCCTGAACACTGAAGCTTTCTTT.

The CDR3 reads CASRYRGRSGYTF. In DNA form, the CDR3 reads TGTGCCAGCAGGTACAGGGGGCGAAGTGGCTACACCTTC. The chain is built from TRBV2 and TRBJ1-2, with 9 bases that match TRBD1. Germline CDR1 SNHLY, CDR2 FYNNEI. This CDR3 region has 13 residues. J lost 7 bases, V lost 6 bases, and 6 bases had no gene match.

There are many counts of this clonotype. CDR3 in DNA: TGTGCCAGCAATCCGCCAGGGATCCTTAGCAATCAGCCCCAGCATTTT. Translation gives CASNPPGILSNQPQHF. V gene TRBV2 combines with J gene TRBJ1-5, with D perhaps TRBD1 (5 bases). There are 16 residues in the CDR3. V lost 7 bases and J lost 0, with 16 bases in between. The germline CDR1 and CDR2 sequences are SNHLY and FYNNEI.

The gene calls are TRBV6-1 and TRBJ1-2; no firm D call. CDR3 length: 14 amino acids. Trimming removed 3 bases at V and 3 bases at J, with 11 bases between. Germline V gene lookup returns CDR1 MNHNS and CDR2 SASEGT. The CDR3 reads CASSERVGHYGYTF. DNA for the CDR3: TGTGCCAGCAGTGAGAGGGTCGGACACTATGGCTACACCTTC.

The chain joins TRBV9 to TRBJ2-6; D ambiguous. V was shortened by 2 bases and J by 0 bases, with 6 bases between the two germline ends. The germline V gene has CDR1 SGDLS and CDR2 YYNGEE. The CDR3 totals 15 residues. The CDR3 bases are TGTGCCAGCAGCGTGGTTGGCTCTGGGGCCAACGTCCTGACTTTC. Translating gives CASSVVGSGANVLTF.

This clonotype was observed a handful of times. CDR3 nucleotide sequence: TGCGCCAGCAGCCTAAGGCAGGGTCGCGCTCAAAACACCATATATTTT. This codes for CASSLRQGRAQNTIYF. This chain uses TRBV4-1 with TRBJ1-3; possibly TRBD1 for D (5 bases). Germline CDR1 MGHRA, CDR2 YSYEKL. This CDR3 is 16 amino acids long. Between the trimmed V and J ends, which lost 4 bases and 6 bases, there was a span of 19 bases.

This clonotype was picked up a small number of times. V gene TRBV5-1 combines with J gene TRBJ1-3; perhaps TRBD1 as D (6 bases). Per the germline V gene, CDR1 is SGHRS and CDR2 is YFSETQ. This CDR3 region has 14 residues. Trimming stripped 3 bases from V and 3 bases from J, with 10 bases between. For the CDR3, the DNA is TGCGCCAGCAGCTGGGACAAGGGTGGAAACACCATATATTTT. It codes for CASSWDKGGNTIYF.

This clonotype was seen repeatedly, ten times or more. The chain uses TRBV28 and TRBJ2-7, with D perhaps assigned TRBD1 or TRBD2 (5 bases each). V lost 4 bases and J 7 bases, leaving 17 bases between the germline ends. This CDR3 is built from 14 residues. Germline V gives CDR1 MDHEN, CDR2 SYDVKM. CDR3 loop: CASSYPGPPREQYF. Written as DNA, the CDR3 is TGTGCCAGCAGTTACCCGGGACCCCCTCGAGAGCAGTACTTC.

This clonotype came up a few times. The gene calls are TRBV4-1 and TRBJ1-4; 9 bases are a match to TRBD1. Germline loops: CDR1 MGHRA, CDR2 YSYEKL. The V segment lost 2 bases and the J segment 5 bases; nucleotides outside the gene matches: 3. CDR3 length: 15 amino acids. CDR3 region: CASSQTGTGNEKLFF. CDR3 DNA: TGCGCCAGCAGCCAAACCGGGACAGGGAATGAAAAACTGTTTTTT.